The present T cell receptor beta chain was sequenced within a study of vaccination effects on CD4 cells after COVID-19. This clone was detected only a few times. What it recognizes is unknown. The data were produced by immunoSEQ multiplex PCR, yet TCRdb's version contains in-frame clones alone and is incomplete. The table shows approximately 65,000 clones, with around 69% occurring only once. Pools of viral peptides were used by the ViraFEST assay to expand antigen-specific CD4+ T cells ahead of sequencing. Isolation of CD4+ T cells took place after about 10 days of culture. Of the BNT162b2 and mRNA-1273 vaccines, participants received two doses of one or the other. The specimen was CD4+ T cells from PBMCs cultured with HCoV-229E spike peptides, collected after COVID-19 vaccination. This TCR derives from a human donor who received a COVID-19 vaccine.

In DNA, the CDR3 is TGCAGCGTTGAAGAGGGGCTCAGGGTGATCGGCAATGAGCAGTTCTTC. Amino acid sequence: CSVEEGLRVIGNEQFF. The V gene is TRBV29-1, the J gene TRBJ2-1; tentative D call: TRBD1 (5 bases). The CDR3 extends over 16 amino acids. Germline CDR1 and CDR2: SQVTM and ANQGSEA. With 0 bases removed from V and 6 bases from J, the gap between germline ends came to 18 bases.